Following are 22 T cell receptor beta chains from one sample sequenced in a study of shared clonotypes between healthy human individuals. Produced via immunoSEQ multiplex PCR; TCRdb's table is partial and in-frame only. Among over 2 million clones listed, under 95% were seen once. The specimen was naive CD4+ T cells from PBMCs. Specified subset: CD45RA+ positively selected. The source is a man aged 18 to 30 in good health. Some clones in this sample may be carry-over from other donors' samples.

This sequence joins TRBV29-1 and TRBJ1-1; TRBD1 is a possible D gene (5 bases). CDR1 and CDR2 (germline): SQVTM, ANQGSEA. This CDR3 is built from 14 residues. V was shortened by 7 bases and J by 6 bases, with 21 bases between the two germline ends. CDR3 region: CSELEGAGSAEAFF. As DNA, the CDR3 is TGCAGCGAGTTGGAAGGGGCAGGGAGCGCTGAAGCTTTCTTT.

Of note for this clone: A much larger clonotype is one base distant, so this may be a read error. This chain joins TRBV20-1 and TRBJ1-3, with D unresolved. This CDR3 has 11 amino acids. The germline CDR1 and CDR2 sequences are DFQATT and SNEGSKA (reference sequence). The V end lost 6 bases, the J end lost 1 base, and 4 bases lay between the germline ends. The CDR3 DNA is TGCAGTGCCCAATCTGGAAACACCATATATTTT. It is translated as CSAQSGNTIYF.

The genes are TRBV7-6 and TRBJ2-7; D not resolved. Germline CDR1 SGHVS, CDR2 FNYEAQ. V shed 0 bases and J shed 0 bases, with 12 bases lying between them. The CDR3 totals 16 residues. The chain's CDR3 is CASSLAGTVSSYEQYF. Written as DNA, the CDR3 is TGTGCCAGCAGCTTAGCGGGCACGGTGAGCTCCTACGAGCAGTACTTC. Full variable domain (rest looked up from reference TRBV7-6 and TRBJ2-7): GAGVSQSPRYKVTKRGQDVALRCDPISGHVSLYWYRQALGQGPEFLTYFNYEAQQDKSGLPNDRFSAERPEGSISTLTIQRTEQRDSAMYRCASSLAGTVSSYEQYFGPGTRLTVT.

Comment on this clone: Other DNA sequences within the sample encode an identical CDR3. The chain is built from TRBV9 and TRBJ1-4; D might be TRBD1 (6 bases). The CDR3 is 14 amino acids. Germline V gene data show CDR1 as SGDLS and CDR2 as YYNGEE. Trimming removed 3 bases at V and 2 bases at J, with 8 bases between. As DNA, the CDR3 is TGTGCCAGCAGCGAGGGGGTGACTAATGAAAAACTGTTTTTT. It encodes CASSEGVTNEKLFF.

V is TRBV7-9 and J is TRBJ2-3, with 7 bases identical to TRBD2. Unmatched junction bases numbered 4, after V lost 3 bases and J lost 1 base. CDR1 is SEHNR, CDR2 FQNEAQ, per germline (reference sequence). The CDR3 length is 15 residues. This CDR3 reads CASSFAGDGTDTQYF. CDR3 nucleotide sequence: TGTGCCAGCAGCTTTGCGGGAGACGGCACAGATACGCAGTATTTT.

This chain uses TRBV4-3 with TRBJ2-5, with TRBD2 matching 13 bases. This CDR3 region has 16 residues. CDR1 and CDR2 (germline): LGHNA, YSLEER. V dropped 6 bases and J dropped 7; count of bases not matched to a gene: 11. The chain's CDR3 is CASSFGTSGMQGTQYF. In DNA form, the CDR3 reads TGCGCCAGCAGTTTCGGGACTAGCGGGATGCAGGGGACCCAGTACTTC.

The genes are TRBV7-9 and TRBJ1-5; D is unclear. The V end lost 2 bases, the J end lost 7 bases, and 9 bases lay between the germline ends. Per germline, CDR1 SEHNR and CDR2 FQNEAQ (reference sequence). CDR3 length equals 13 residues. In DNA, the CDR3 is TGTGCCAGCAGCTTACTTACAGAACAGCCCCAGCATTTT. It specifies CASSLLTEQPQHF.

The chain combines TRBV5-1 with TRBJ1-2, with unresolved D. The CDR3 runs to 13 residues. Deletions cut 7 bases from V and 5 bases from J, with 15 bases between. The germline V gene encodes CDR1 SGHRS and CDR2 YFSETQ. The CDR3 loop is CASATGGVYGYTF. CDR3 nucleotide sequence: TGCGCCAGCGCGACTGGTGGAGTATATGGCTACACCTTC. The full variable domain, completed using reference TRBV5-1 and TRBJ1-2, is KAGVTQTPRYLIKTRGQQVTLSCSPISGHRSVSWYQQTPGQGLQFLFEYFSETQRNKGNFPGRFSGRQFSNSRSEMNVSTLELGDSALYLCASATGGVYGYTFGSGTRLTVV.

Notes on this clone: Other nucleotide sequences in the sample specify the same CDR3. The rearrangement joins TRBV11-2 to TRBJ2-5; D unclear. V dropped 1 base and J dropped 5 bases, with 5 bases sitting between them. Germline-derived CDR1 and CDR2 are SGHAT and FQNNGV. This CDR3 is built from 12 residues. Here the CDR3 reads CASSLVRETQYF. In nucleotides, the CDR3 is TGTGCCAGCAGCTTAGTTCGGGAGACCCAGTACTTC.

Turning to this clone: The sample has other DNA sequences that encode this CDR3 too. The gene calls are TRBV2 and TRBJ2-2, with D possibly being TRBD1 (6 bases). Germline V gene sequence: CDR1 SNHLY, CDR2 FYNNEI. This CDR3 comprises 14 residues. Trimming took 1 base from V and 4 from J, leaving 7 bases between them. The CDR3 spells CASSEGRGTGELFF. The CDR3 nucleotides are TGTGCCAGCAGTGAAGGCAGGGGCACCGGGGAGCTGTTTTTT. Full variable domain (missing parts from reference TRBV2 and TRBJ2-2): EPEVTQTPSHQVTQMGQEVILRCVPISNHLYFYWYRQILGQKVEFLVSFYNNEISEKSEIFDDQFSVERPDGSNFTLKIRSTKLEDSAMYFCASSEGRGTGELFFGEGSRLTVL.

V gene TRBV10-2 combines with J gene TRBJ2-7; D uncertain. Germline V CDR1 and CDR2: WSHSY, SAAADI. V shed 6 bases and J shed 2 bases, with 11 bases lying between them. The CDR3 is 13 amino acids. The CDR3, as DNA: TGCGCCAGCAGCCCACATGGAACCTACGAGCAGTACTTC. The encoded protein is CASSPHGTYEQYF.

The chain uses TRBV29-1 and TRBJ1-4; the D gene is possibly TRBD1 (6 bases). The germline V and J ends were trimmed by 6 bases and 0 bases, with 17 bases remaining between them. This CDR3 region has 16 residues. CDR1 is SQVTM and CDR2 is ANQGSEA in the germline V gene. The CDR3: CSVLGAGVATNEKLFF. The CDR3 region has the DNA TGCAGCGTCCTGGGGGCAGGGGTTGCAACTAATGAAAAACTGTTTTTT. The whole variable domain, filled in from reference TRBV29-1 and TRBJ1-4, reads SAVISQKPSRDICQRGTSLTIQCQVDSQVTMMFWYRQQPGQSLTLIATANQGSEATYESGFVIDKFPISRPNLTFSTLTVSNMSPEDSSIYLCSVLGAGVATNEKLFFGSGTQLSVL.

The chain employs TRBV6-5 and TRBJ1-1; TRBD1 is a possible D gene (6 bases). Trimming removed 6 bases from V and 8 bases from J, with 16 bases in between. This CDR3 spans 13 amino acids. Germline V gene data show CDR1 as MNHEY and CDR2 as SVGAGI. CDR3 DNA: TGTGCCAGCAGGAAGACAGGCGACTTAGAAGCTTTCTTT. Its protein is CASRKTGDLEAFF.

The chain joins TRBV4-3 to TRBJ1-1, with 7 bases that match TRBD1. The CDR3 totals 17 residues. Germline CDR1 and CDR2: LGHNA and YSLEER. J was trimmed by 1 base and V by 0 bases; bases with no gene match: 8. CDR3 residues: CASSQEGRTGANTEAFF. The CDR3 DNA follows: TGCGCCAGCAGCCAAGAAGGACGGACAGGAGCGAACACTGAAGCTTTCTTT.

As concerns this clone: Other DNA sequences in this specimen translate into the identical CDR3. V and J are TRBV18 and TRBJ1-1; D perhaps matches TRBD1 (5 bases). V dropped 3 bases and J dropped 5 bases, with 13 bases sitting between them. CDR1 is KGHSH and CDR2 is LQKENI in the germline V gene. The CDR3 covers 14 residues. This CDR3 is CASSPPGRGTEAFF. The CDR3 bases are TGTGCCAGCTCACCGCCAGGGCGGGGGACTGAAGCTTTCTTT.

The CDR3 DNA is TGTGCCAGCAGTCCGCCCGAAAGGATTCGCGAGCAGTACTTC. Encoded protein: CASSPPERIREQYF. This chain uses TRBV28 with TRBJ2-7; D is unresolved. There are 14 residues in the CDR3. V shed 5 bases and J shed 6 bases, with 17 bases lying between them. The germline V gene encodes CDR1 MDHEN and CDR2 SYDVKM.

Notes on this clone: This CDR3 is also generated by other DNA sequences in the sample. CDR3 coding DNA: TGTGCCAGCAGTTTGGGTCCGTTATACGAGCAGTACTTC. This codes for CASSLGPLYEQYF. V and J are TRBV28 and TRBJ2-7; D is ambiguous. There are 13 residues in the CDR3. Germline CDR1 and CDR2: MDHEN and SYDVKM. Trimming shortened V by 3 bases and J by 4 bases, and 10 bases separated the two germline ends.

The V call is TRBV28, the J call TRBJ1-5; a possible D gene is TRBD1 (6 bases). Germline-derived CDR1 and CDR2 are MDHEN and SYDVKM. The CDR3 is 16 amino acids. The V and J ends lost 5 bases and 2 bases respectively, with 16 bases between them. In DNA form, the CDR3 reads TGTGCCAGCAGTACGGGGGGGGCAGGTCGCAATCAGCCCCAGCATTTT. This gives the protein CASSTGGAGRNQPQHF.

V usage is TRBV28 and J usage is TRBJ2-7; 10 bases match TRBD1. Trimming cost V 5 bases and J 4 bases; bases outside gene matches: 5. Germline loops: CDR1 MDHEN, CDR2 SYDVKM. The CDR3 extends over 14 amino acids. The CDR3 reads CASSQTGGAYEQYF. CDR3 DNA sequence: TGTGCCAGCAGTCAGACAGGGGGCGCGTACGAGCAGTACTTC.

The J gene is TRBJ1-5, the V gene TRBV19; possible D gene TRBD1, 6 bases. V shed 9 bases and J shed 7 bases, with 25 bases lying between them. This CDR3 spans 16 amino acids. Germline loops: CDR1 LNHDA, CDR2 SQIVND (reference sequence). The CDR3 nucleotides are TGTGCCAGCCAGAAAAAGGATACAGGGAGAGCGCAGCCCCAGCATTTT. It is translated as CASQKKDTGRAQPQHF.

The gene calls are TRBV5-1 and TRBJ2-3; 7 positions match TRBD2. CDR1 is SGHRS and CDR2 is YFSETQ in the germline V gene. The J segment lost 2 bases and the V segment lost 4 bases, leaving 10 bases of the junction unmatched. The CDR3 consists of 16 residues. The CDR3 spells CASSTSPGTTTDTQYF. The CDR3 bases are TGCGCCAGCAGCACGTCTCCCGGGACTACCACAGATACGCAGTATTTT.

The chain is built from TRBV11-3 and TRBJ2-3, with 9 nucleotides matching TRBD1. CDR3 length: 16 residues. In germline, CDR1 is SGHNT, CDR2 YENEEA. V lost 5 bases and J lost 4; bases outside the gene matches: 10. In DNA, the CDR3 is TGTGCCAGCAGCCGAAGGCAGGGACAGGGAGCAGATACGCAGTATTTT. This codes for CASSRRQGQGADTQYF.